This TCR beta chain was captured in a study of cytomegalovirus exposure and HLA in healthy donors. PCR employed 60 Vbeta and 13 Jbeta primers. The data were produced by immunoSEQ multiplex PCR, yet TCRdb's version contains in-frame clones alone and is incomplete. This sample has 110,000 to 150,000 clones, with 72% found just once. In germline, CDR1 is SGHRS, CDR2 YFSETQ. V was pared by 3 bases and J by 4 bases, with 18 bases between. The CDR3 totals 16 residues. The source material was PBMCs. This TCR was recovered from a man in his forties in good health and CMV-seronegative. The chain employs TRBV5-1 and TRBJ2-3; TRBD2 is a possible D gene (5 bases). In DNA form, the CDR3 reads TGCGCCAGCAGCTCCCGCGGCGTGTTTAGCGCAGATACGCAGTATTTT. Translation: CASSSRGVFSADTQYF.